This T cell receptor (beta chain) was identified during a study of T-cell memory formation after mild COVID-19. Study overall: Among the donors, TCR clusters were largely specific to each donor.

Notes on the study in general: Confirmation of SARS-CoV-2 specificity was lacking for second-wave clones peaking day 37. Mainly CM and EM harbored the contracting CD4+ clones; mainly EMRA harbored the CD8+ ones.

TCRdb processed the 5' RACE reads anew with MiXCR; each CDR3 protein has one entry. The sample records some 310,000 distinct CDR3 sequences, 20% to 25% being singletons. From germline, CDR1 is DFQATT and CDR2 SNEGSKA (reference sequence). The CDR3 length is 15 residues. V was pared by 0 bases and J by 2 bases, with 6 bases of the junction left unmatched. This clonotype was observed a few times. Its antigen is unidentified. The sample was PBMCs or a T cell subset sorted from them (not recorded which). The clonotype comes from a man between 18 and 35 years old who had mild COVID-19 (a few samples of this study predate the infection). Cell type and time point are not known. The gene calls are TRBV20-1 and TRBJ1-2; 7 bases agree with TRBD1. The CDR3 DNA follows: TGCAGTGCTAGAGATGTAGGGGGCCTGAACTATGGCTACACCTTC. It translates to CSARDVGGLNYGYTF.